This T cell receptor (beta chain) was sequenced for a study of regulatory T cells in long-lasting Graves disease. For the study at large: Treatment with antithyroid drugs for over 5 years, together with positive TSH receptor antibodies, meant persistent Graves' disease.

CDR3 length equals 11 residues. V was pared by 7 bases and J by 5 bases, with 11 bases between. Germline V gene lookup returns CDR1 DFQATT and CDR2 SNEGSKA (reference sequence). Libraries of TCR beta came from iRepertoire HTBI primers plus Arm-PCR of CDR3 regions. Each CDR3 protein is one row after TCRdb ran MiXCR on the multiplex PCR reads. The sample shows roughly 450,000 distinct CDR3 sequences, 20% to 25% of them seen only once. Described time point: persistent/refractory GD, antithyroid drugs over 5 years with positive TRAb. PBMC-extracted RNA yielded the TCR library. Source: peripheral blood mononuclear cells (PBMCs), taken when the disease was refractory, from a patient treated with antithyroid drugs. This chain connects TRBV20-1 to TRBJ2-5, with a possible D match to TRBD2 (5 bases). The origin of this receptor is a female donor with Graves disease. This chain's CDR3 is CSGGPGETQYF. In DNA, the CDR3 is TGCAGTGGAGGACCGGGGGAGACCCAGTACTTC.